What follows is one T cell receptor beta chain and its context. This clonotype was counted once. Its antigen specificity is not known. It has no much larger one-base neighbor in the sample; base qualities were not kept. A single read makes a weak case. The data originate from a study of regulatory T cells in long-lasting Graves disease (dated by TCRdb to about 2021). For context, the study as a whole: Persistent Graves' disease was defined as antithyroid drug treatment for over 5 years with persistently positive TSH receptor autoantibodies. Antithyroid drugs had been taken for approximately 10 years on average by persistent Graves' disease patients in the clinical cohort. The study was conducted in China and was registered as a clinical trial. A total of roughly 33 samples were covered by TCR sequencing, comprising roughly 13 persistent and around 20 newly diagnosed Graves' disease patients. Persistent Graves' disease patients were compared with newly diagnosed Graves' disease patients by peripheral blood TCR sequencing and RNA sequencing. Broad study findings and their caveats: Patients with persistent disease shared more public clonotypes (under 3,000) than newly diagnosed patients did (nearly 1,000). Sequencing and analysis were limited to the TCR beta chain. Peripheral blood alone was examined, since thyroid tissue, which constituted the primary lesion, could not be accessed. The small sample size was acknowledged by the authors as a limitation that may reduce accuracy. Persistent disease showed preferential use of TRBV28, TRBJ1-2 and TRBJ2-5, whereas newly diagnosed disease favored TRBV20-1 and TRBJ2-1. Persistent Graves' disease patients showed lower TCR Shannon entropy and fewer highly expanded clones than newly diagnosed patients, suggesting clonal expansion.

The library was produced with multiplex PCR. Sequencing took place on an Illumina HiSeq 4000. CDR3 regions were amplified by Arm-PCR with iRepertoire HTBI primers to construct TCR beta libraries. PCR products were gel purified before sequencing. The study's processing was this. Across samples, roughly 60 TRBV and 12 to 15 TRBJ segments were identified and used for gene usage analysis of CDR3 amino acid clonotypes. COPE and FqMerger were used to merge filtered high-quality paired reads into contigs. BLAST was used to align contigs to IMGT TRBV, TRBD and TRBJ reference genes, and CDR3 was defined according to IMGT. Highly expanded clones were defined as clonotypes with a frequency above 0.1%. Shannon entropy was used to measure repertoire diversity, and the Gini coefficient was used to measure V-J evenness. A clonotype was considered public if more than one individual shared it. TCRdb reran the public reads through fastp at Q25 and MiXCR, keeping productive beta chains. CDR3 protein sequences are deduplicated, and each keeps its most common genes and DNA. TCRdb, rather than the study authors, made the V and J calls. This sample comprises roughly 500,000 distinct CDR3 sequences, approximately 22% of them detected only once. The top ten clonotypes cover about an eighth of the sample.

The sample's time point label, decoded: persistent/refractory GD, antithyroid drugs over 5 years with positive TRAb. For both TCR sequencing and RNA sequencing, RNA was extracted from PBMCs using TRIzol. The diagnosis of Graves' disease was made according to American Thyroid Association guidelines. Patients were recruited from an endocrinology department in Xi'an, China. From each patient, about 8.9 milliliters of peripheral blood was collected into an EDTA anticoagulant tube. PBMCs were isolated by Ficoll Paque Plus density gradient separation without further T cell sorting. RNA quality was checked with an Agilent 2100 Bioanalyzer and agarose gel, and concentration with a NanoDrop 2000. CDR1 and CDR2 are drawn from the germline V gene (reference sequence): MNHEY, SMNVEV. Measured from the cysteine to the phenylalanine, the CDR3 is 17 residues long. Kept here is only the CDR3 DNA, which spans 51 bases and is read in frame from base 1. The trim is 6 bases for V and 14 bases for J, with a gap of 33 bases between the germline ends.

This sample comprised peripheral blood mononuclear cells (PBMCs), obtained when the disease was refractory, from a patient treated with antithyroid drugs. The sequence links TRBV27 to TRBJ2-3; the D segment may tentatively be TRBD1 or TRBD2, each giving 5 matched bases. The sequence was obtained from a female donor with Graves disease. The DNA sequence is given as TGTGCCAGCAGGGCCTATAGTCTGATGGGGGTTGGGTCTCGTTCGTATTTT. This codes for CASRAYSLMGVGSRSYF.